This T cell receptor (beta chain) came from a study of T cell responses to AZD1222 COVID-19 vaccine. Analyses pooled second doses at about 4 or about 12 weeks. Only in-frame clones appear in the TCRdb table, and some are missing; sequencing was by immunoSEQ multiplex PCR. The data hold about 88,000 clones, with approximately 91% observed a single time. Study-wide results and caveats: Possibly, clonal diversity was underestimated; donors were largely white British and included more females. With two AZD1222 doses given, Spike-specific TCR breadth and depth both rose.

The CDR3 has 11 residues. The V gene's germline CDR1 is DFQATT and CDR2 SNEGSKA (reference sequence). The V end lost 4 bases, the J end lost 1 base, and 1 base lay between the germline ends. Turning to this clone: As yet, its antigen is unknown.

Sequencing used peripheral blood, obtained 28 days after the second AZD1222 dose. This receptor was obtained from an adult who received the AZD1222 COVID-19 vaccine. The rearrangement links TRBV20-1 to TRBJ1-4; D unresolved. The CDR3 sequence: CSAITNEKLFF. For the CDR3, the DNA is TGCAGTGCTATAACTAATGAAAAACTGTTTTTT.